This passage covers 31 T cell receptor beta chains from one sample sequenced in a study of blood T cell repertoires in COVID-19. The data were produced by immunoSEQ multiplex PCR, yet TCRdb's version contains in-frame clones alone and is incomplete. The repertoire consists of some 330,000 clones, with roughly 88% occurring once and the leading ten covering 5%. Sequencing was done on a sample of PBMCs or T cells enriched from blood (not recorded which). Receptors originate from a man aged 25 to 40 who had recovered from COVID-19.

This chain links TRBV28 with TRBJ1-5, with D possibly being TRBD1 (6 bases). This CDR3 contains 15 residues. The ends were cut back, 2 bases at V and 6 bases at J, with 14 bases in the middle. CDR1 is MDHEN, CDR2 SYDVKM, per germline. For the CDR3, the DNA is TGTGCCAGCAGTTTAGTGGGGGCGACGGGTCAGCCCCAGCATTTT. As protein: CASSLVGATGQPQHF. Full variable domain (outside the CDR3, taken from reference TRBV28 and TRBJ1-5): DVKVTQSSRYLVKRTGEKVFLECVQDMDHENMFWYRQDPGLGLRLIYFSYDVKMKEKGDIPEGYSVSREKKERFSLILESASTNQTSMYLCASSLVGATGQPQHFGDGTRLSIL.

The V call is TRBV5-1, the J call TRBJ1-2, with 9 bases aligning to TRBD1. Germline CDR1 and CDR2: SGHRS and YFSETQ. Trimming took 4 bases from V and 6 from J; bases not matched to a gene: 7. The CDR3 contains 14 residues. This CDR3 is CASSVDRGANGYTF. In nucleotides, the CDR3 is TGCGCCAGCAGCGTGGACAGGGGAGCGAATGGCTACACCTTC.

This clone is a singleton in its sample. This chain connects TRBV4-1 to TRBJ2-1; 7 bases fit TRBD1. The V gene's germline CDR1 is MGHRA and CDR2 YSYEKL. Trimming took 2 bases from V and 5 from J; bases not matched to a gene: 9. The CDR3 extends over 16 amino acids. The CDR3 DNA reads TGCGCCAGCAGCCAAACCCCGGGACAGAGCGACAATGAGCAGTTCTTC. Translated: CASSQTPGQSDNEQFF.

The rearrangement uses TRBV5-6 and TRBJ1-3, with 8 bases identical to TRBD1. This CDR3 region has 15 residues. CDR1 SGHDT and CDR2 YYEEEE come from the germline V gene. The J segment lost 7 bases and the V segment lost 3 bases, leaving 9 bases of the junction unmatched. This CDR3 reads CASSSMDRAMNTIYF. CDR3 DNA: TGTGCCAGCAGCTCTATGGACAGGGCTATGAACACCATATATTTT.

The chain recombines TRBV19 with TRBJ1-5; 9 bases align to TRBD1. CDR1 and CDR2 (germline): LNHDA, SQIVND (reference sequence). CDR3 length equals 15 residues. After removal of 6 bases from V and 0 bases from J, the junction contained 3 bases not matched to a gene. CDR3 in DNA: TGTGCCAGTAGGGGACAGGGATATAGCAATCAGCCCCAGCATTTT. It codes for CASRGQGYSNQPQHF.

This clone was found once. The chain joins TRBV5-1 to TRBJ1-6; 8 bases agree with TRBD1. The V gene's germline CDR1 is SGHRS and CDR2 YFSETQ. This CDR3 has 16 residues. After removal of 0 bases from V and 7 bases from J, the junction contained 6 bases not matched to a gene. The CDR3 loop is CASSLEQGGTNSPLHF. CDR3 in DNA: TGCGCCAGCAGCTTGGAACAGGGGGGGACCAATTCACCCCTCCACTTT.

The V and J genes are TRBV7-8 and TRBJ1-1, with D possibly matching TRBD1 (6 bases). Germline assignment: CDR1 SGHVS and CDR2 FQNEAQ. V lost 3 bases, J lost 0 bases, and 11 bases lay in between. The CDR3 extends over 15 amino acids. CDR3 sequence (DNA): TGTGCCAGCAGCTTGAGACAGGCCATGAACACTGAAGCTTTCTTT. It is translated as CASSLRQAMNTEAFF.

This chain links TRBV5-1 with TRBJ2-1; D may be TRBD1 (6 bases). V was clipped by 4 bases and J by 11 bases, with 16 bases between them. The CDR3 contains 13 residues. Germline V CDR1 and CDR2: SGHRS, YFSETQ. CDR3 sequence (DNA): TGCGCCAGCAGCGTCGAGGGGGTGTCTCAGCAGTTCTTC. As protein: CASSVEGVSQQFF.

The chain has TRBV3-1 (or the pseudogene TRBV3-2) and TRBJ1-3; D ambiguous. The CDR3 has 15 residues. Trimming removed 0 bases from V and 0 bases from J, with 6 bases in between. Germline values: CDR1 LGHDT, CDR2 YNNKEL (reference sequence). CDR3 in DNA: TGTGCCAGCAGCCAAGAGGGGAGCTCTGGAAACACCATATATTTT. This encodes CASSQEGSSGNTIYF.

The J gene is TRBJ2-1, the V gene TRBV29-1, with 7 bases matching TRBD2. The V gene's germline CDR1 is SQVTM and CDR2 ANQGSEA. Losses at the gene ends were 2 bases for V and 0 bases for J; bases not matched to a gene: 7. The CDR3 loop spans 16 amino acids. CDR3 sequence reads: CSVEFGLAVSYNEQFF. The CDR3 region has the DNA TGCAGCGTTGAATTCGGGCTAGCGGTCTCCTACAATGAGCAGTTCTTC.

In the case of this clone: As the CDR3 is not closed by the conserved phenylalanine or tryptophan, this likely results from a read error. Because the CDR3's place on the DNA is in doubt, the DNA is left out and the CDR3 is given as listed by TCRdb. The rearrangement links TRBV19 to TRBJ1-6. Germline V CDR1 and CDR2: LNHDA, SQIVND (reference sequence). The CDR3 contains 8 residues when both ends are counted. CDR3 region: CASSTRGV.

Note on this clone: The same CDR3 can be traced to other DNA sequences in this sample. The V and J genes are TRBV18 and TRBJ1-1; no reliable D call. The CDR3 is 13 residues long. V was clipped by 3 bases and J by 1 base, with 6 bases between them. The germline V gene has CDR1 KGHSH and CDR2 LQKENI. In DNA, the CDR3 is TGTGCCAGCTCACCGTCAGGGAACACTGAAGCTTTCTTT. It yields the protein CASSPSGNTEAFF.

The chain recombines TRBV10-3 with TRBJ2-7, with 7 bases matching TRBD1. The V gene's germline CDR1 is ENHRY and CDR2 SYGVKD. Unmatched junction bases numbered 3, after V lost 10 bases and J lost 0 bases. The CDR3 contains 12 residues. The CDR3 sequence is CATWDSSYEQYF. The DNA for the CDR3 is TGTGCCACCTGGGACAGCTCCTACGAGCAGTACTTC.

The CDR3 DNA reads TGTGCCAGCAGCTTAGATGTAGCGGGGGGGCCCACAGATACGCAGTATTTT. It codes for CASSLDVAGGPTDTQYF. This sequence joins TRBV11-2 and TRBJ2-3; 11 bases align to TRBD2. The CDR3 covers 17 residues. CDR1 is SGHAT and CDR2 is FQNNGV in the germline V gene. J gave up 2 bases and V 0 bases, and 4 bases lay outside the gene matches.

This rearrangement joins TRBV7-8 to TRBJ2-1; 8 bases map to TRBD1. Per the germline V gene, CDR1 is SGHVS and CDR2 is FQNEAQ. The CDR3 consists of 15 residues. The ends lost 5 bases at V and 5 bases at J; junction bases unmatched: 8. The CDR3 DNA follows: TGTGCCAGCAGCATCGGGACAGGTGGGAACAATGAGCAGTTCTTC. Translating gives CASSIGTGGNNEQFF.

DNA for the CDR3: TGTGCCAGCTCACTCCGGACAGGGGGCTCCGAGGGGTCCTACAATGAGCAGTTCTTC. Amino acids: CASSLRTGGSEGSYNEQFF. This rearrangement joins TRBV18 to TRBJ2-1; 11 nucleotides line up with TRBD1. Per the germline V gene, CDR1 is KGHSH and CDR2 is LQKENI. The CDR3 loop spans 19 amino acids. After removal of 4 bases from V and 1 base from J, the junction contained 12 bases not matched to a gene.

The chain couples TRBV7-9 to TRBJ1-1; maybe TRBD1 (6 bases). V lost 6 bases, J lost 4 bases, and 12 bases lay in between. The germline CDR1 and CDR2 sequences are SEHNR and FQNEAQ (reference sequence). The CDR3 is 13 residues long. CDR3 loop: CASRVTGPTEAFF. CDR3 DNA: TGTGCCAGCAGAGTAACAGGGCCCACTGAAGCTTTCTTT.

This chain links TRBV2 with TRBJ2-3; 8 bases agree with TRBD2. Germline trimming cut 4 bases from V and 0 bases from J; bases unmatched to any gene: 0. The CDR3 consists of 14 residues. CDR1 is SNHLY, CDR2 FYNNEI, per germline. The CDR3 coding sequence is TGTGCCAGCAGTGGCGGGGGGAGCACAGATACGCAGTATTTT. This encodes CASSGGGSTDTQYF.

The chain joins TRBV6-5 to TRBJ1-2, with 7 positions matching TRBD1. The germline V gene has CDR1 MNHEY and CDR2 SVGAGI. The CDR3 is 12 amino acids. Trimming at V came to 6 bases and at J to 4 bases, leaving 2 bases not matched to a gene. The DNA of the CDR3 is TGTGCCAGCAGGAGGGACAGCTATGGCTACACCTTC. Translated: CASRRDSYGYTF.

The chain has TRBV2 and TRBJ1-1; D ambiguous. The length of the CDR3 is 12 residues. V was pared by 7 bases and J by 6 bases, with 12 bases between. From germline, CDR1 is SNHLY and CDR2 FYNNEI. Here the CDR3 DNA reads TGTGCCAGCATGCACTTGGACTCTGAAGCTTTCTTT. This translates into CASMHLDSEAFF.

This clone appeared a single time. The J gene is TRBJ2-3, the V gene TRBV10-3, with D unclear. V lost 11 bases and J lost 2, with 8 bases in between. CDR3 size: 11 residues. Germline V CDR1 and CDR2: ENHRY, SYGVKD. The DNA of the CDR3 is TGTGCCGTATCCGTCACAGATACGCAGTATTTT. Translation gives CAVSVTDTQYF.

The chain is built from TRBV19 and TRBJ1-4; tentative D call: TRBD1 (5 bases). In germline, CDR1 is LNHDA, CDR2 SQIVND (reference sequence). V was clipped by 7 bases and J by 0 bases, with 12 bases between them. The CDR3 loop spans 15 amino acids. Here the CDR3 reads CASTLTAATNEKLFF. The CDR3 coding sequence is TGTGCCAGTACCTTGACAGCTGCAACTAATGAAAAACTGTTTTTT.

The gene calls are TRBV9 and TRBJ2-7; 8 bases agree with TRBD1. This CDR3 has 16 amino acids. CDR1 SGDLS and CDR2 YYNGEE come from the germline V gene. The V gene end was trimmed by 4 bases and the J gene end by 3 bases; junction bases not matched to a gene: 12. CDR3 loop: CASSPYSGQAIYEQYF. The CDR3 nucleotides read TGTGCCAGCAGCCCTTATTCGGGACAGGCTATCTACGAGCAGTACTTC. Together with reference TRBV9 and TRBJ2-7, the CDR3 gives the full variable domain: DSGVTQTPKHLITATGQRVTLRCSPRSGDLSVYWYQQSLDQGLQFLIQYYNGEERAKGNILERFSAQQFPDLHSELNLSSLELGDSALYFCASSPYSGQAIYEQYFGPGTRLTVT.

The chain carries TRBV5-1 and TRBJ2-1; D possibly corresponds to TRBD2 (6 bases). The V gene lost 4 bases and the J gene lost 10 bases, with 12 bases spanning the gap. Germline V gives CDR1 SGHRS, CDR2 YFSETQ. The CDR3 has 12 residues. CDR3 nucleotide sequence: TGCGCCAGCAGCACGGACGCGGGGGAGCAGTTCTTC. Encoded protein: CASSTDAGEQFF.

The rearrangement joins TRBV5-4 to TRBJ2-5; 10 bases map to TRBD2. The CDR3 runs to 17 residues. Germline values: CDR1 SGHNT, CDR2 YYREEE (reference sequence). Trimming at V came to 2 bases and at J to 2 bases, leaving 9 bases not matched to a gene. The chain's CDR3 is CASSFPLSGGHQETQYF. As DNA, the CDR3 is TGTGCCAGCAGCTTTCCCCTTAGCGGGGGGCATCAAGAGACCCAGTACTTC.

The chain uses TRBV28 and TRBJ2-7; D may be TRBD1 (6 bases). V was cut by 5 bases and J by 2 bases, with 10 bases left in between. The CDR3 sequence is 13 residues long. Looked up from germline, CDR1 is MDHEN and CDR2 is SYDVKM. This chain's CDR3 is CASSPTGTYEQYF. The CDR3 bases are TGTGCCAGCAGTCCGACAGGAACCTACGAGCAGTACTTC.

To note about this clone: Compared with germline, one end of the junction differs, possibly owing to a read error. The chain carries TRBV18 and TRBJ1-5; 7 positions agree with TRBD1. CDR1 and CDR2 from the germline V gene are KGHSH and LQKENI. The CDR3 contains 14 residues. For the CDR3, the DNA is TGTGCCAGCTCGCCACAGGGGTTCCATCAGCCCCAGCATTTT. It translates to CASSPQGFHQPQHF.

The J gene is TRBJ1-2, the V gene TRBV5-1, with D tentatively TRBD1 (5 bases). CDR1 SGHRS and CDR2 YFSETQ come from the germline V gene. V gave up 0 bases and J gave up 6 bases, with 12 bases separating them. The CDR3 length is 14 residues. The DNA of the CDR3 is TGCGCCAGCAGCTTGGAGGGACTTGGGAATGGCTACACCTTC. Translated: CASSLEGLGNGYTF.

CDR3 sequence (DNA): TGTGCCAGCAGCCAGGGACTAGCGGATAATGAGCAGTTCTTC. Protein product: CASSQGLADNEQFF. The gene calls are TRBV11-2 and TRBJ2-1, with 11 nucleotides matching TRBD2. There are 14 residues in the CDR3. Germline CDR1 and CDR2: SGHAT and FQNNGV. Trimming removed 5 bases from V and 7 bases from J; junction bases left unmatched: 4.

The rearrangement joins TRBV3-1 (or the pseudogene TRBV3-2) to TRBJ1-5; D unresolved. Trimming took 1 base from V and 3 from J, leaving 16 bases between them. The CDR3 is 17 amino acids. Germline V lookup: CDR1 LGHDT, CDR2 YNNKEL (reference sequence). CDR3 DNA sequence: TGTGCCAGCAGCCAAGTCCTTGGAGGGCAGGACAATCAGCCCCAGCATTTT. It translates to CASSQVLGGQDNQPQHF.

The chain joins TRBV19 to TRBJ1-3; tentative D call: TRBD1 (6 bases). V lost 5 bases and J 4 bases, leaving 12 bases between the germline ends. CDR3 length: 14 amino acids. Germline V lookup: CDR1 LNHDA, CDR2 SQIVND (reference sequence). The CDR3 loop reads CASSQQGSGNTIYF. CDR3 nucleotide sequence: TGTGCCAGTAGTCAACAGGGTTCGGGAAACACCATATATTTT.